This entry is about one T cell receptor beta chain. Its antigen is undetermined. Used for diagnoses were clinical symptoms, serum thyroxine and TRAb, thyroid ultrasound and orbital computed tomography. Authors of the study amplified TCR beta CDR3 regions from RNA transcripts. The HTBI set primed first-round TCR CDR3 RT-PCR. From the multiplex PCR reads, TCRdb called clonotypes with MiXCR, one entry per CDR3 protein. The table has about 360,000 distinct CDR3 sequences, under 20% seen once. This sample was taken from a study of T cells in Graves' hyperthyroidism and ophthalmopathy. Study details: Blood was drawn when the patient was first diagnosed and still untreated.

The study, taken as a whole, reports: Among clonotypes expanded in thyroid above 0.001, most were also found in blood. Ophthalmopathy was separated from stable hyperthyroidism by a 13 V-J model.

V was shortened by 4 bases and J by 5 bases, with 12 bases between the two germline ends. Germline V CDR1 and CDR2: MGHRA, YSYEKL. The CDR3 runs 13 residues. Sequenced sample: blood. The sequence was collected from a woman aged 18-35 years with Graves' hyperthyroidism. J is TRBJ2-7 and V is TRBV4-1; D gene unclear. The CDR3 here is CASSPSQVNEQYF. Here the CDR3 DNA reads TGCGCCAGCAGCCCCAGCCAAGTAAACGAGCAGTACTTC.